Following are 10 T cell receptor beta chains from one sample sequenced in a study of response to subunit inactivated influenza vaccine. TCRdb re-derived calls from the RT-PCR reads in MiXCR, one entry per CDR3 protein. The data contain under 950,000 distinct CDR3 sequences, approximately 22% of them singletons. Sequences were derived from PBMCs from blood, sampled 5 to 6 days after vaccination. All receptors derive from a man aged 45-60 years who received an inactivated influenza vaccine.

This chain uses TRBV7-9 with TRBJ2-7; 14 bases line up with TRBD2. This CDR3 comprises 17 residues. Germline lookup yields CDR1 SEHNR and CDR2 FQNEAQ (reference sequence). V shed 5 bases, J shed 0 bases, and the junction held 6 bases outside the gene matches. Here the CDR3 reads CASSPGTSGGYSYEQYF. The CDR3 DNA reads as TGTGCCAGCAGCCCCGGGACTAGCGGGGGCTACTCCTACGAGCAGTACTTC. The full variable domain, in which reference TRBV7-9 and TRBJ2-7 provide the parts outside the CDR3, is DTGVSQNPRHKITKRGQNVTFRCDPISEHNRLYWYRQTLGQGPEFLTYFQNEAQLEKSRLLSDRFSAERPKGSFSTLEIQRTEQGDSAMYLCASSPGTSGGYSYEQYFGPGTRLTVT.

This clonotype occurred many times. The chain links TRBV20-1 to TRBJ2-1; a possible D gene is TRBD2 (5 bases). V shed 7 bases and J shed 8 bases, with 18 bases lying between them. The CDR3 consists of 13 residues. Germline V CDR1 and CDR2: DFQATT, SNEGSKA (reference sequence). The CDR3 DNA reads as TGCAGTGTGAACGAAGGCGGGTATGATGAGCAGTTCTTC. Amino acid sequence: CSVNEGGYDEQFF.

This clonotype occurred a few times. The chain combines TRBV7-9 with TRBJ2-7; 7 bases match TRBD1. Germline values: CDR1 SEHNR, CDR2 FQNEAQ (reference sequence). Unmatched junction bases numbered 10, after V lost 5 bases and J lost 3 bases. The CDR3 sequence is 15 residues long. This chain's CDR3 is CASSLGAAGGYEQYF. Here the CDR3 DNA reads TGTGCCAGCAGCCTAGGCGCGGCAGGGGGCTACGAGCAGTACTTC.

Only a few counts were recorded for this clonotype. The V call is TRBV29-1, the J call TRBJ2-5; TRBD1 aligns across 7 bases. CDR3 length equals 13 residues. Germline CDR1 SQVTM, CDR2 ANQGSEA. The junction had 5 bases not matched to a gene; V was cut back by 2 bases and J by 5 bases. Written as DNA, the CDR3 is TGCAGCGTTGAAAGGGGGCCCGGGGAGACCCAGTACTTC. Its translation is CSVERGPGETQYF.

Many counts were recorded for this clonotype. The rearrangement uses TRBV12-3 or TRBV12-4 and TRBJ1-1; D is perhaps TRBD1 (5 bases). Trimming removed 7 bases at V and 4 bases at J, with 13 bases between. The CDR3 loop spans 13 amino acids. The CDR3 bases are TGTGCCAGCACCCGGGGGGAGGGCACTGAAGCTTTCTTT. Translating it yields CASTRGEGTEAFF.

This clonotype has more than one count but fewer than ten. The CDR3 DNA reads as TGCAGCGTTGAAGGTCCAGGGGGAAACACCGGGGAGCTGTTTTTT. Amino acids: CSVEGPGGNTGELFF. The chain couples TRBV29-1 to TRBJ2-2, with 7 bases matching TRBD1. Germline trimming cut 1 base from V and 2 bases from J; bases unmatched to any gene: 4. The CDR3 consists of 15 residues. Germline V gives CDR1 SQVTM, CDR2 ANQGSEA.

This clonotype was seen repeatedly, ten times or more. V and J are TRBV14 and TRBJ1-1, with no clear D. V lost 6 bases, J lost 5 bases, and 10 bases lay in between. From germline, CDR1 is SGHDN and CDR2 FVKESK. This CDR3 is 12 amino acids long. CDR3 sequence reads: CASRHLGTEAFF. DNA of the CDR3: TGTGCCAGCAGACATCTGGGGACTGAAGCTTTCTTT.

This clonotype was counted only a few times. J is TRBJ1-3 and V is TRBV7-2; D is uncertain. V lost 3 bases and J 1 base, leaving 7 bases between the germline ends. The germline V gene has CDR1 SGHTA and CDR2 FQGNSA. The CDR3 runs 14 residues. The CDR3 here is CASSFSRSGNTIYF. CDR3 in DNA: TGTGCCAGCAGCTTCTCCCGGTCTGGAAACACCATATATTTT.

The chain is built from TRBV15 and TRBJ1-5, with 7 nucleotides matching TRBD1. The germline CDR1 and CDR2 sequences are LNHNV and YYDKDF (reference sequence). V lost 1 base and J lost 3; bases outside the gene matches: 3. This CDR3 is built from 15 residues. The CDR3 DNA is TGTGCCACCAGCAGAGGGGACAGCCTCAATCAGCCCCAGCATTTT. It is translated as CATSRGDSLNQPQHF.

The CDR3 DNA follows: TGTGCCAGCAGTCCCCTGGGACTAGCGGACCTATACAATGAGCAGTTCTTC. Encoded protein: CASSPLGLADLYNEQFF. V gene TRBV28 combines with J gene TRBJ2-1; 11 positions match TRBD2. In germline, CDR1 is MDHEN, CDR2 SYDVKM. V shed 5 bases and J 4 bases; nucleotides not matched to a gene: 10. The CDR3 extends over 17 amino acids.